Shown below are 9 T cell receptor beta chains from a single sample sequenced in a study of cytomegalovirus exposure and HLA in healthy donors. PCR employed 60 Vbeta and 13 Jbeta primers. Sequencing was performed with immunoSEQ multiplex PCR; in TCRdb, only in-frame clones are kept and a portion is missing. The sample has roughly 120,000 clones, 75% seen once. The sample was PBMCs. These receptors were obtained from a woman aged 40 to 50 in good health and CMV-seropositive.

V is TRBV7-8 and J is TRBJ2-3; D may be TRBD1 (6 bases). This CDR3 region has 15 residues. V shed 1 base and J shed 5 bases, with 13 bases lying between them. The V gene's germline CDR1 is SGHVS and CDR2 FQNEAQ. This CDR3 is CASSLVTGYQDTQYF. CDR3 nucleotides: TGTGCCAGCAGCTTAGTCACAGGGTATCAAGATACGCAGTATTTT.

On this clone: A read error may account for a junction end that differs from germline. The chain has TRBV5-1 and TRBJ1-4; D is undetermined. The CDR3 spans 15 residues. Germline CDR1 is SGHRS and CDR2 is YFSETQ. CDR3 in DNA: TGCGCCAGCAGCTCGGTTTTTCCCTCGGGTGAAAAACCGTTTTTT. This gives the protein CASSSVFPSGEKPFF.

The J gene is TRBJ2-5, the V gene TRBV6-6; 8 bases are shared with TRBD2. The germline CDR1 and CDR2 sequences are MNHNY and SVGAGI (reference sequence). The CDR3 runs 14 residues. The ends lost 5 bases at V and 4 bases at J; junction bases unmatched: 6. The CDR3 region has the DNA TGTGCCAGCAGTACACCGGGGGGGAGAGAGACCCAGTACTTC. It encodes CASSTPGGRETQYF.

A few counts support this clone. The CDR3 here is CASSTPSRDEKLFF. CDR3 DNA sequence: TGTGCCAGCAGCACCCCCAGCAGGGATGAAAAACTGTTTTTT. V usage is TRBV7-9 and J usage is TRBJ1-4, with D tentatively TRBD1 (5 bases). The CDR3 is 14 residues long. Germline CDR1 and CDR2: SEHNR and FQNEAQ (reference sequence). Trimming took 5 bases from V and 6 from J, leaving 13 bases between them.

This clone was detected once. Additional DNA sequences in this sample encode the identical CDR3. V gene TRBV4-1 combines with J gene TRBJ2-7; TRBD1 agrees at 7 bases. Trimming at V came to 4 bases and at J to 2 bases, leaving 5 bases not matched to a gene. This CDR3 comprises 14 residues. Germline V gene sequence: CDR1 MGHRA, CDR2 YSYEKL. CDR3: CASSPGTGAYEQYF. In DNA form, the CDR3 reads TGCGCCAGCAGCCCGGGAACAGGGGCCTACGAGCAGTACTTC.

This chain connects TRBV5-4 to TRBJ2-7; weak D call: TRBD1 (6 bases). V was pared by 0 bases and J by 4 bases, with 14 bases between. The CDR3 sequence is 15 residues long. Germline values: CDR1 SGHNT, CDR2 YYREEE (reference sequence). This CDR3 is CASSLDRESRYEQYF. Written as DNA, the CDR3 is TGTGCCAGCAGCTTGGACAGGGAAAGTCGTTACGAGCAGTACTTC.

This chain uses TRBV29-1 with TRBJ2-7; 9 bases are a match to TRBD1. Unmatched junction bases numbered 5, after V lost 6 bases and J lost 2 bases. This CDR3 is built from 13 residues. Germline V CDR1 and CDR2: SQVTM, ANQGSEA. CDR3 nucleotide sequence: TGCAGCGTCGGGACAGGGTCTACCTACGAGCAGTACTTC. It codes for CSVGTGSTYEQYF.

In its sample, this clone was seen a few times. The rearrangement links TRBV6-5 to TRBJ1-1; 7 nucleotides match TRBD1. This CDR3 comprises 11 residues. V was pared by 5 bases and J by 10 bases, with 4 bases of the junction left unmatched. The germline V gene encodes CDR1 MNHEY and CDR2 SVGAGI. This chain's CDR3 is CASSRDRRAFF. CDR3 DNA: TGTGCCAGCAGTAGGGACAGAAGAGCTTTCTTT.

The chain employs TRBV6-1 and TRBJ1-4; D call uncertain. This CDR3 region has 13 residues. The germline V gene has CDR1 MNHNS and CDR2 SASEGT. The V end lost 1 base, the J end lost 8 bases, and 8 bases lay between the germline ends. The CDR3 region has the DNA TGTGCCAGCAGTGAAGACGGGAGAGAAAAACTGTTTTTT. Its protein product is CASSEDGREKLFF.